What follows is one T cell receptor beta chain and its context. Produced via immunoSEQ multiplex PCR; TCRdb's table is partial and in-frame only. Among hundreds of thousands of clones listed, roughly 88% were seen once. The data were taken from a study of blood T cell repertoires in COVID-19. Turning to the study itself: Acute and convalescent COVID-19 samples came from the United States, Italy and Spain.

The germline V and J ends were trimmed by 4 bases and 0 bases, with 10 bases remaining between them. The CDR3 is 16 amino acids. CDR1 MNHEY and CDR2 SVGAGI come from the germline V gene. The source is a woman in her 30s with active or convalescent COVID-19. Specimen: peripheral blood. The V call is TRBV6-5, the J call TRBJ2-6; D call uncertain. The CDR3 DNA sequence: TGTGCCAGCAGTTCTTCCAAGCTCTCTGGGGCCAACGTCCTGACTTTC. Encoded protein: CASSSSKLSGANVLTF.